This TCR beta chain stems from a study of early T cells in non-severe SARS-CoV-2 infection. TCRdb re-called the 5' RACE reads through MiXCR, storing one row per CDR3 protein. The sample holds about 71,000 distinct CDR3 sequences, roughly 13% seen once. Germline V gene data show CDR1 as SGHTA and CDR2 as FQGTGA. The CDR3 sequence is 13 residues long. Trimming pared 2 bases from V and 3 bases from J, leaving 7 bases between. Sequencing input: whole blood. The chain has TRBV7-3 and TRBJ1-1; D not certain. The TCR originated in an adult who was a healthcare worker with PCR-confirmed SARS-CoV-2 infection or an uninfected control (not recorded which). Here the CDR3 DNA reads TGTGCCAGCAGCTTAGTAGTGGACACTGAAGCTTTCTTT. Translating it yields CASSLVVDTEAFF.